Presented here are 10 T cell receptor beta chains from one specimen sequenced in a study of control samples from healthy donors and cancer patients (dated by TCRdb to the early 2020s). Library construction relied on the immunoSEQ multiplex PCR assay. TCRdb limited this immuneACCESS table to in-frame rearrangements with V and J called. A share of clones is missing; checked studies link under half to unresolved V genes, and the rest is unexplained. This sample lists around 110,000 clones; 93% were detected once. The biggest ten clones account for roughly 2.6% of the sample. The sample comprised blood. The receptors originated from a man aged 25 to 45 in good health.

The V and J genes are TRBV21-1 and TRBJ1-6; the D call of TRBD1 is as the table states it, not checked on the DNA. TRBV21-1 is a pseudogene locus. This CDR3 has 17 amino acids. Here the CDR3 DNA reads TGTGCCAGCAGCACCCCCCCAGGTCTCTCCTATAATTCACCCCTCCACTTT. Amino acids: CASSTPPGLSYNSPLHF.

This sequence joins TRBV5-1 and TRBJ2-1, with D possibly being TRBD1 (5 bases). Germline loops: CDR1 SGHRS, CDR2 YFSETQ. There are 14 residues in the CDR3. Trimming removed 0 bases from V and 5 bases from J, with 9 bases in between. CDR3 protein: CASSLAGPHNEQFF. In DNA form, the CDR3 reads TGCGCCAGCAGCTTGGCAGGGCCGCACAATGAGCAGTTCTTC.

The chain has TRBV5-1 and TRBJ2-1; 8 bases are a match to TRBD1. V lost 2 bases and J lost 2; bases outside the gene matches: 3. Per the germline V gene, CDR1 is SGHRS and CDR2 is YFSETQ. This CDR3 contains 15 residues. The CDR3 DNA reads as TGCGCCAGCAGCTTCAGGGGACAGGCCTACAATGAGCAGTTCTTC. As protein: CASSFRGQAYNEQFF.

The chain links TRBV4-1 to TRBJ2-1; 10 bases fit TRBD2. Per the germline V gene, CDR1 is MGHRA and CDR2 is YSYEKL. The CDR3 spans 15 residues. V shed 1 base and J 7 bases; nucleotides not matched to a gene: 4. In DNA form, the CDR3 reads TGCGCCAGCAGCCAAGGTGCGACTAGCGGGAATGAGCAGTTCTTC. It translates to CASSQGATSGNEQFF.

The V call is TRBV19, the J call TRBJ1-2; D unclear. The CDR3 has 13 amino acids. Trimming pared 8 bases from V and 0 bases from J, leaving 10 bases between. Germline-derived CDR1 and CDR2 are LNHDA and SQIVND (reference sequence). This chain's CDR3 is CASSRGSNYGYTF. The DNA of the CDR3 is TGTGCCAGTTCCCGAGGTTCTAACTATGGCTACACCTTC.

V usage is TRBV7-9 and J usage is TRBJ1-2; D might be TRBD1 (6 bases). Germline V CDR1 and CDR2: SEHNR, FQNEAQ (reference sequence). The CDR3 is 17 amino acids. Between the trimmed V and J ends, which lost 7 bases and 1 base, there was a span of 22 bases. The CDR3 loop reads CASTLGTGNEGNYGYTF. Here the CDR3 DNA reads TGTGCCAGCACCCTCGGAACAGGGAACGAGGGTAACTATGGCTACACCTTC.

CDR3 nucleotide sequence: TGCGCCAGCAGCTTATCAACAGGGTTATACACTGAAGCTTTCTTT. Its protein product is CASSLSTGLYTEAFF. The J gene is TRBJ1-1, the V gene TRBV5-1, with TRBD1 as a possible D gene (6 bases). The CDR3 length is 15 residues. CDR1 and CDR2 from the germline V gene are SGHRS and YFSETQ. Trimming pared 2 bases from V and 3 bases from J, leaving 14 bases between.

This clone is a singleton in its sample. The CDR3: CASSEGQGAYGYTF. DNA for the CDR3: TGTGCCAGCAGCGAAGGACAGGGGGCCTATGGCTACACCTTC. The V gene is TRBV5-6, the J gene TRBJ1-2, with TRBD1 identical over 11 bases. CDR1 is SGHDT and CDR2 is YYEEEE in the germline V gene. The V and J ends lost 4 bases and 4 bases, in that order; junction bases with no gene match: 3. The CDR3 covers 14 residues.

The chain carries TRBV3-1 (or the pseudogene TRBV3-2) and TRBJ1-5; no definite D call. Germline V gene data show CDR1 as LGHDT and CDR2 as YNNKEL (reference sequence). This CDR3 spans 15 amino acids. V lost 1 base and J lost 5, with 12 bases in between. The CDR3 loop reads CASSQGGHSYQPQHF. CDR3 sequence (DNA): TGTGCCAGCAGCCAAGGAGGGCACTCCTATCAGCCCCAGCATTTT.

The CDR3 DNA reads TGTGCCAGCAGCCCTAGGGGCGCACGGGGGGCTTTCTTT. It specifies CASSPRGARGAFF. The genes are TRBV13 and TRBJ1-1; the D gene is possibly TRBD1 (5 bases). The V gene lost 5 bases and the J gene lost 11 bases, with 18 bases spanning the gap. CDR3 length equals 13 residues. Germline V CDR1 and CDR2: PRHDT, FYEKMQ (reference sequence).